A selection of T cell receptor beta chains follows, all from one sample in a study of response to subunit inactivated influenza vaccine. TCRdb recomputed calls from the RT-PCR reads with MiXCR, one row per CDR3 protein. This sample has about 520,000 distinct CDR3 sequences, with 25% found just once. Sequences were derived from CD4+ T cells sorted from PBMCs, sampled 5 days after vaccination. The source of these receptors is a man over 45 who received an inactivated influenza vaccine. The CDR3 runs from the conserved cysteine through the conserved F or W. The order of the fields is CDR3 DNA, CDR3 protein, clone size, V gene, CDR3 length, J gene, D gene. A D gene is named only where the DNA matches it firmly. Not all rows give a size; the values are once, few, many and, for expanded clones, a class.

cdr3_nt: TGTGCCAGCAGCAGACAGGTCTCTGGGGCCAACGTCCTGACTTTC
cdr3_aa: CASSRQVSGANVLTF
clone_size: few
v_call: TRBV7-2
cdr3_length: 15
j_call: TRBJ2-6
d_call: -

cdr3_nt: TGTGCCAGCAGTTACTCGACAGGTCTAGGAGCTTTCTTT
cdr3_aa: CASSYSTGLGAFF
clone_size: many
v_call: TRBV6-5
cdr3_length: 13
j_call: TRBJ1-1
d_call: -

cdr3_nt: TGTGCCAGCACCCAAGGCGGGACCTCGTCGCATGAGCAGTTCTTC
cdr3_aa: CASTQGGTSSHEQFF
clone_size: few
v_call: TRBV3-1
cdr3_length: 15
j_call: TRBJ2-1
d_call: -

cdr3_nt: TGTGCCAGCAGTTCGGAGCGGACAGGGGCCTACGAGCAGTACTTC
cdr3_aa: CASSSERTGAYEQYF
clone_size: -
v_call: TRBV28
cdr3_length: 15
j_call: TRBJ2-7
d_call: TRBD1

cdr3_nt: TGTGCCAGCAGTCTACGGGACGGAATCTTGGAGCAGTACTTC
cdr3_aa: CASSLRDGILEQYF
clone_size: -
v_call: TRBV6-5
cdr3_length: 14
j_call: TRBJ2-7
d_call: -

cdr3_nt: TGTGCCAGCTCACCAGTAACGGGGAAACCTGAAGCTTTCTTT
cdr3_aa: CASSPVTGKPEAFF
clone_size: -
v_call: TRBV18
cdr3_length: 14
j_call: TRBJ1-1
d_call: -

cdr3_nt: TGTGCCAGCAGCTTAAGGTTTTCGGGACAGGGTGCCTATGGCTACACCTTC
cdr3_aa: CASSLRFSGQGAYGYTF
clone_size: few
v_call: TRBV7-9
cdr3_length: 17
j_call: TRBJ1-2
d_call: TRBD1

cdr3_nt: TGTGCCAGTACGGATGATGAAAAACTGTTTTTT
cdr3_aa: CASTDDEKLFF
clone_size: -
v_call: TRBV6-2/TRBV6-3
cdr3_length: 11
j_call: TRBJ1-4
d_call: -

cdr3_nt: TGTGCCAGCAGTTTCAGGGTCCCAGATACGCAGTATTTT
cdr3_aa: CASSFRVPDTQYF
clone_size: -
v_call: TRBV27
cdr3_length: 13
j_call: TRBJ2-3
d_call: -

cdr3_nt: TGCGCCAGCAGCCAAGATCGGACAGCCTTTAACTATGGCTACACCTTC
cdr3_aa: CASSQDRTAFNYGYTF
clone_size: few
v_call: TRBV4-1
cdr3_length: 16
j_call: TRBJ1-2
d_call: -

cdr3_nt: TGCGCCAGCAGCTTGTTGGGGGCTGAAGCTTTCTTT
cdr3_aa: CASSLLGAEAFF
clone_size: -
v_call: TRBV5-1
cdr3_length: 12
j_call: TRBJ1-1
d_call: -

cdr3_nt: TGTGCCAGTGGTACCCGCCCTAGCTTCGGCCAGCCCCAGCATTTT
cdr3_aa: CASGTRPSFGQPQHF
clone_size: few
v_call: TRBV19
cdr3_length: 15
j_call: TRBJ1-5
d_call: -

cdr3_nt: TGCAGCGTTGAAGATGTCCGGGGCTACGAGCAGTACTTC
cdr3_aa: CSVEDVRGYEQYF
clone_size: many
v_call: TRBV29-1
cdr3_length: 13
j_call: TRBJ2-7
d_call: -

cdr3_nt: TGTGCCAGCAGTTACTCGATTGGGACAGACTACGAGCAGTACTTC
cdr3_aa: CASSYSIGTDYEQYF
clone_size: -
v_call: TRBV6-5
cdr3_length: 15
j_call: TRBJ2-7
d_call: TRBD1

cdr3_nt: TGTGCCAGCAGCTACACCGGGACAGGGGACAATGAGCAGTTCTTC
cdr3_aa: CASSYTGTGDNEQFF
clone_size: few
v_call: TRBV7-2
cdr3_length: 15
j_call: TRBJ2-1
d_call: TRBD1

cdr3_nt: TGCGCCAGCAGCTCATACGAACGCGCCTACGAGCAGTACTTC
cdr3_aa: CASSSYERAYEQYF
clone_size: many
v_call: TRBV4-1
cdr3_length: 14
j_call: TRBJ2-7
d_call: -

cdr3_nt: TGCAGTGCTAGAGATCTGCGGGAAACCACAGATACGCAGTATTTT
cdr3_aa: CSARDLRETTDTQYF
clone_size: -
v_call: TRBV20-1
cdr3_length: 15
j_call: TRBJ2-3
d_call: -

cdr3_nt: TGTGCCAGCAGCCCAAAGGTGGGGAGCTTTTCCGAGCAGTACTTC
cdr3_aa: CASSPKVGSFSEQYF
clone_size: -
v_call: TRBV7-3
cdr3_length: 15
j_call: TRBJ2-7
d_call: -

cdr3_nt: TGCAGCGTTGGATCTCGGGTCACAGATACGCAGTATTTT
cdr3_aa: CSVGSRVTDTQYF
clone_size: -
v_call: TRBV29-1
cdr3_length: 13
j_call: TRBJ2-3
d_call: -

cdr3_nt: TGTGCCAGCAGTCAGACAGGAAACAACGAACGCTTGTACTTC
cdr3_aa: CASSQTGNNERLYF
clone_size: -
v_call: TRBV12-3/TRBV12-4
cdr3_length: 14
j_call: TRBJ2-7
d_call: -

cdr3_nt: TGCAGTGCTAGAGTCCGGGAGGGTGCCCACGAGCAGTACTTC
cdr3_aa: CSARVREGAHEQYF
clone_size: few
v_call: TRBV20-1
cdr3_length: 14
j_call: TRBJ2-7
d_call: TRBD2

cdr3_nt: TGCGCCACCCAGTTCCAACAGGCTCAAGGGTGCGAAAAACTGTTTTTT
cdr3_aa: CATQFQQAQGCEKLFF
clone_size: -
v_call: TRBV5-1
cdr3_length: 16
j_call: TRBJ1-4
d_call: -

cdr3_nt: TGTGCCTCCACCCAAGAATTTCGGGGACCGAACAATCAGCCCCAGCATTTT
cdr3_aa: CASTQEFRGPNNQPQHF
clone_size: once
v_call: TRBV3-1
cdr3_length: 17
j_call: TRBJ1-5
d_call: -

cdr3_nt: TGTGCCAGCGGGAGGGCCGCGCATGAGCAGTTCTTC
cdr3_aa: CASGRAAHEQFF
clone_size: few
v_call: TRBV12-3/TRBV12-4
cdr3_length: 12
j_call: TRBJ2-1
d_call: TRBD2

cdr3_nt: TGTGCCAGCAGTTTCAAGGGGGTCCCGAAAGAGACCCAGTACTTC
cdr3_aa: CASSFKGVPKETQYF
clone_size: -
v_call: TRBV28
cdr3_length: 15
j_call: TRBJ2-5
d_call: -

cdr3_nt: TGTGCCAGCAAATTTTACAGGGAAAATGCAGATACGCAGTATTTT
cdr3_aa: CASKFYRENADTQYF
clone_size: few
v_call: TRBV5-6
cdr3_length: 15
j_call: TRBJ2-3
d_call: -

cdr3_nt: TGCAGCGTTGAAGCGCGGCGACTAGCGGGGGGGAATGAGCAGTTCTTC
cdr3_aa: CSVEARRLAGGNEQFF
clone_size: many
v_call: TRBV29-1
cdr3_length: 16
j_call: TRBJ2-1
d_call: TRBD2

cdr3_nt: TGCAGTGCCAAAAATTCCGGGTTACAAGAGACCCAGTACTTC
cdr3_aa: CSAKNSGLQETQYF
clone_size: -
v_call: TRBV20-1
cdr3_length: 14
j_call: TRBJ2-5
d_call: -